This T cell receptor (beta chain) comes out of a study of graft-versus-host responses after intestinal transplantation. General study results and limits: GvH clones detected in recipient marrow included some appearing first in ileum or blood.

The authors combined some 200,000 CFSE-labeled responder cells with some 200,000 irradiated, violet-dye-labeled stimulator cells in plates. TCRdb's copy holds only in-frame clones and misses some; the assay was immunoSEQ multiplex PCR. This sample has around 15,000 clones; approximately 30% occur once, and the top ten carry about 4%. Trimming removed 6 bases from V and 4 bases from J, with 19 bases in between. Germline lookup yields CDR1 SGHAT and CDR2 FQNNGV. The CDR3 extends over 17 amino acids. The source material was alloreactive CD4+ T cells from a mixed lymphocyte reaction culture, sampled before intestinal transplant. This sample's subset: CFSE-low proliferating T cells sorted from roughly 6-day pre-transplant mixed lymphocyte reaction (GvH or HvG direction). The J gene is TRBJ2-6, the V gene TRBV11-2; D unresolved. This TCR derives from a human patient who received an intestinal transplant. CDR3 bases: TGTGCCAGCAGGACTCCGGGCCCAGCTCCGGGGGCCAACGTCCTGACTTTC. Residues: CASRTPGPAPGANVLTF.